This T cell receptor beta chain emerged from a study of T cell repertoires in cytomegalovirus infection. In the study overall: Indicated by public TCR beta signatures were CMV infection and matching HLA type.

This clonotype has a handful of counts. The antigen is unknown. TCRdb reanalysed the reads using MiXCR and keeps one entry per CDR3 protein. This repertoire shows some 200,000 distinct CDR3 sequences, around 35% found once; its top ten account for approximately 60%. Study-level points and caveats: The ex vivo response was dominated by HLA-C-restricted CMV-specific TCR beta clonotypes.

The source material was CD8+ T cells from cultured PBMCs, sampled from culture after CMV antigen stimulation. This clonotype was obtained from a human donor in good health (CMV status not recorded). Some clones in this sample may be carry-over from other donors' samples.

The CDR3 loop reads CASSYPGGLYEQYF. In DNA, the CDR3 is TGTGCCAGCAGTTATCCGGGAGGCCTCTACGAGCAGTACTTC. J is TRBJ2-7 and V is TRBV28; 7 bases are shared with TRBD2. Germline V gives CDR1 MDHEN, CDR2 SYDVKM. J lost 3 bases, V lost 4 bases, and 6 bases had no gene match. The CDR3 sequence is 14 residues long.